These T cell receptor beta chains were read from a single sample in a study of T cells after yellow fever vaccination. MiXCR, run by TCRdb on the 5' RACE reads, gives a single entry per CDR3 protein. The sample holds 300,000 to 450,000 distinct CDR3 sequences, less than 9.5% seen once. The sample in question was PBMCs, obtained roughly 46 days after the first yellow fever vaccination. The receptor set was obtained from a man in his late teens or twenties who received the YFV17D yellow fever vaccine. CDR3s include the opening cysteine and the closing phenylalanine or tryptophan. D genes are given only for firm matches. Clone size appears in some rows only: once, few, many, or a class for an expanded clone.

>-|TRBJ1-4|TRBV7-9|-
TGTGCCAGCAGCACTAACAGGGACACAACTAATGAAAAACTGTTTTTT
CASSTNRDTTNEKLFF
>many|TRBJ2-2|TRBV4-3|-
TGCGCCAGCAGCCTGGCCGAGCGGGCCGGGGAGCTGTTTTTT
CASSLAERAGELFF
>few|TRBJ1-5|TRBV12-3/TRBV12-4|TRBD1
TGTGCCAGCAGCCGGACAGGGTATGGCAATCAGCCCCAGCATTTT
CASSRTGYGNQPQHF
>many|TRBJ2-1|TRBV7-3|-
TGTGCCCCTGCGGGGGAGCAGTTCTTC
CAPAGEQFF
>-|TRBJ2-7|TRBV23-1|-
TGCGCCAGCAGTCAATCCGCAGTCCTCAACGGCGAGCAGTACTTC
CASSQSAVLNGEQYF
>-|TRBJ1-2|TRBV4-1|-
TGCGCCAGCAGAAACCCGACAGGCCGTTCGTATGGCTACACCTTC
CASRNPTGRSYGYTF
>-|TRBJ1-1|TRBV12-3/TRBV12-4|-
TGTGCCAGCTTGTTTACCGAGAACACTGAAGCTTTCTTT
CASLFTENTEAFF
>few|TRBJ2-2|TRBV11-1|TRBD1
TGTGCCAGCAGCTTAATACCGGGACAGGGGGCGAGCACCGGGGAGCTGTTTTTT
CASSLIPGQGASTGELFF
>few|TRBJ2-1|TRBV4-3|-
TGCGCCAGCAGCCATGAGGGGGGGCTTGAGCAGTTCTTC
CASSHEGGLEQFF
>many|TRBJ2-3|TRBV5-1|-
TGCGCCAGCAGCTTCCACAGGACAGATACGCAGTATTTT
CASSFHRTDTQYF
>-|TRBJ1-2|TRBV2|-
TGTGCCAGCAGTGGGGGTCGGGGCTATGGCTACACCTTC
CASSGGRGYGYTF
>-|TRBJ2-5|TRBV27|TRBD2
TGTGCCAGCAGTTTAACAGCGGGGGGCCACACCACGGAGACCCAGTACTTC
CASSLTAGGHTTETQYF
>-|TRBJ2-5|TRBV6-1|-
TGTGCCAGCAGTGGATTGGGGGTCGGGGAGACCCAGTACTTC
CASSGLGVGETQYF
>few|TRBJ1-1|TRBV5-1|-
TGCGCCAGCAGCCCCCATGGCCAGGGGATCCCTGAAGCTTTCTTT
CASSPHGQGIPEAFF
>few|TRBJ2-1|TRBV7-2|-
TGTGCCAGCAGCTTAGGCCTAGACTCCTACAATGAGCAGTTCTTC
CASSLGLDSYNEQFF
>few|TRBJ1-5|TRBV30|-
TGTGCCTGGAGTCCGGAGGGAGATCAGCCCCAGCATTTT
CAWSPEGDQPQHF
>-|TRBJ1-2|TRBV4-2|TRBD1
TGTGCCAGCAGCCAAGATGGCGGGACAGCCTTCTATGGCTACACCTTC
CASSQDGGTAFYGYTF
>many|TRBJ1-2|TRBV10-3|TRBD1
TGTGCCATCAGCGGACAGGGGGACTATGGCTACACCTTC
CAISGQGDYGYTF
>few|TRBJ2-3|TRBV20-1|TRBD2
TGCAGTGCTGTACCTCCGGGACTAGCGCCAGATACGCAGTATTTT
CSAVPPGLAPDTQYF
>-|TRBJ2-6|TRBV12-3/TRBV12-4|-
TGTGCCAGCAGTCCTGGGGCAGGGAAGGCTGGGGCCAACGTCCTGACTTTC
CASSPGAGKAGANVLTF
>many|TRBJ2-1|TRBV5-1|TRBD2
TGCGCCAGCAGCCCGGGGGGGACTCTGAGCTCCTACAATGAGCAGTTCTTC
CASSPGGTLSSYNEQFF
>-|TRBJ2-3|TRBV7-2|-
TGTGCCAGCAGCTTAGGTTCGATCTCAGATACGCAGTATTTT
CASSLGSISDTQYF
>many|TRBJ2-3|TRBV6-1|-
TGTGCCAGCAGCCCCGGAGGGTTCAGGACAGATACGCAGTATTTT
CASSPGGFRTDTQYF
>-|TRBJ1-1|TRBV20-1|-
TGCAGTGCTACACAGCGGGGGCGGGGTCCTGAAGCTTTCTTT
CSATQRGRGPEAFF
>many|TRBJ2-3|TRBV5-5|-
TGTGCCAGCAGCTTGCCCCGGGACGAGTCCACAGATACGCAGTATTTT
CASSLPRDESTDTQYF
>few|TRBJ2-7|TRBV20-1|-
TGCAGTGCTCCCAAACCTAGGACCCCGCACTACGAGCAGTACTTC
CSAPKPRTPHYEQYF
>-|TRBJ1-5|TRBV5-5|TRBD1
TGTGCCAGCAGCTTGATGGTAGGGGGCGGCCAGGATTTT
CASSLMVGGGQDF
>few|TRBJ1-3|TRBV20-1|-
TGCAGTGCCAAGCCAGTGGGGCTTCGAAACACCATATATTTT
CSAKPVGLRNTIYF
>few|TRBJ2-5|TRBV5-4|-
TGTGCCAGCAGCCTTGACCCGGAGGGGGAGACCCAGTACTTC
CASSLDPEGETQYF
>-|TRBJ2-3|TRBV5-4|TRBD2
TGTGCCAGCAGTGCCGGGACTAGCGGCTCCTGGGGTACGCAGTATTTT
CASSAGTSGSWGTQYF
>few|TRBJ1-1|TRBV4-3|-
TGCGCCAGCAGCCAAGATATGATCCGGGGGCCCACTGAAGCTTTCTTT
CASSQDMIRGPTEAFF
>few|TRBJ2-7|TRBV12-3/TRBV12-4|-
TGTGCCAGCAGTTTATCGGGGGCCTCCGGCGAGCAGTACTTC
CASSLSGASGEQYF
>-|TRBJ2-3|TRBV20-1|-
TGCAGTGCTAGAGATCCTAAGGGTACAGATACGCAGTATTTT
CSARDPKGTDTQYF
>-|TRBJ2-1|TRBV25-1|-
TGTGCCAGCAGTGAACCTACGACCGGGACTCGAAACAATGAGCAGTTCTTC
CASSEPTTGTRNNEQFF
>few|TRBJ2-3|TRBV7-8|-
TGTGCCAGCAGCTTATGGGGGGCAGGGTTTACAGATACGCAGTATTTT
CASSLWGAGFTDTQYF
>-|TRBJ1-6|TRBV12-3/TRBV12-4|-
TGTGCCAGCAGTTACCTTATTGGACCCCTCCACTTT
CASSYLIGPLHF
>few|TRBJ2-5|TRBV6-5|-
TGTGCCAGCAGTTACTACCCTATTTTCGAGACCCAGTACTTC
CASSYYPIFETQYF
>-|TRBJ1-1|TRBV19|TRBD1
TGTGCCACCTCTTCGACAGGGGGTAACACTGAAGCTTTCTTT
CATSSTGGNTEAFF
>few|TRBJ2-7|TRBV20-1|-
TGCAGTGCTAGCAGCAGGGACACGGGCTACTACGAGCAGTACTTC
CSASSRDTGYYEQYF
>few|TRBJ2-1|TRBV4-1|TRBD1
TGCGCCAGCAGCCAAGTCGACAGGGGGTCCTACAATGAGCAGTTCTTC
CASSQVDRGSYNEQFF
>-|TRBJ1-1|TRBV7-9|-
TGTGCCAGCAGCTTAGAAGGCCGGCAAGCTTTCTTT
CASSLEGRQAFF